The present T cell receptor (beta chain) was sequenced within a study of read filtering for tumor transcriptome and immune sequencing. Study-wide findings and caveats: Without single-read clonotypes, shared clonotype proportions correlated more between IR-seq and RNA-seq. About four fifths of IR-seq clonotypes had one read, totaling roughly 3.5% of reads; RNA-seq: roughly 76% and 46%.

From roughly 390 ng of RNA, a library with molecular barcoded alpha/delta and beta/gamma adaptors was made. MiXCR, run by TCRdb on the reads, gives a single entry per CDR3 protein. The sample contains fewer than 25,000 distinct CDR3 sequences, under 25% of which appear only once. The V gene's germline CDR1 is SGHDN and CDR2 FVKESK. The CDR3 covers 21 residues. After removal of 5 bases from V and 4 bases from J, the junction contained 22 bases not matched to a gene. This clonotype rates as medium-sized. The antigen remains undetermined. Sequencing was carried out using a population of CD138-negative cells sorted from bone marrow. This TCR was recovered from a donor at least 40 years old with multiple myeloma. The rearrangement links TRBV14 to TRBJ2-3; 12 bases are a match to TRBD2. The CDR3 DNA reads TGTGCCAGCAGCGCTCGGACGGGGACTCGGCTAGCGGGAGGGTTTCCAGATACGCAGTATTTT. Translating gives CASSARTGTRLAGGFPDTQYF.